One sample yielded the 18 T cell receptor beta chains listed below, sequenced in a study of identical twins. TCRdb fed the 5' RACE reads into MiXCR, producing one record per CDR3 protein. The sample holds some 1,600,000 distinct CDR3 sequences, under 35% seen once. Input material: cord blood. The receptors were sampled from a newborn girl in good health.

This clonotype was detected only a few times. The chain has TRBV20-1 and TRBJ1-5; D not certain. The V end lost 1 base, the J end lost 0 bases, and 7 bases lay between the germline ends. Looked up from germline, CDR1 is DFQATT and CDR2 is SNEGSKA (reference sequence). The CDR3 covers 14 residues. Here the CDR3 DNA reads TGCAGTGCTAGAGCGGCGTATAGCAATCAGCCCCAGCATTTT. Amino acid sequence: CSARAAYSNQPQHF.

The J gene is TRBJ2-1, the V gene TRBV4-2; D remains unclear. Per the germline V gene, CDR1 is LGHNA and CDR2 is YNFKEQ. V was cut by 0 bases and J by 8 bases, with 8 bases left in between. The CDR3 runs to 13 residues. Here the CDR3 DNA reads TGTGCCAGCAGCCAAGACCATAGAGATGAGCAGTTCTTC. It codes for CASSQDHRDEQFF.

This chain connects TRBV20-1 to TRBJ1-6; unclear D gene. V was trimmed by 1 base and J by 3 bases, leaving 19 bases between them. Germline V gene data show CDR1 as DFQATT and CDR2 as SNEGSKA (reference sequence). The CDR3 is made up of 18 amino acids. Here the CDR3 reads CSARAVGRIRDYNSPLHF. In DNA form, the CDR3 reads TGCAGTGCTAGAGCGGTCGGGCGGATTCGGGACTATAATTCACCCCTCCACTTT.

The V call is TRBV5-1, the J call TRBJ2-3, with TRBD1 identical over 8 bases. From germline, CDR1 is SGHRS and CDR2 YFSETQ. After removal of 4 bases from V and 4 bases from J, the junction contained 8 bases not matched to a gene. The CDR3 is 15 amino acids. The CDR3 loop reads CASSAGQGLSDTQYF. The CDR3 DNA reads TGCGCCAGCAGCGCCGGACAGGGCCTATCAGATACGCAGTATTTT.

The rearrangement links TRBV5-1 to TRBJ2-4; D is undetermined. The V end lost 1 base, the J end lost 13 bases, and 21 bases lay between the germline ends. The CDR3 runs to 15 residues. Germline lookup yields CDR1 SGHRS and CDR2 YFSETQ. CDR3 DNA: TGCGCCAGCAGCTTGCGAGAAGATTTGGGCTACGGGCAGTACTTC. The encoded protein is CASSLREDLGYGQYF.

The V gene is TRBV5-5, the J gene TRBJ1-5; no reliable D call. Germline CDR1 is SGHKS and CDR2 is YYEKEE (reference sequence). V was pared by 4 bases and J by 4 bases, with 18 bases between. This CDR3 region has 16 residues. This chain's CDR3 is CASSPIWTGGNQPQHF. The CDR3, as DNA: TGTGCCAGCAGCCCTATATGGACGGGAGGAAATCAGCCCCAGCATTTT.

This clonotype was seen a handful of times. This rearrangement joins TRBV18 to TRBJ2-3; a possible D gene is TRBD2 (5 bases). This CDR3 comprises 14 residues. Germline V CDR1 and CDR2: KGHSH, LQKENI. The ends were cut back, 8 bases at V and 2 bases at J, with 14 bases in the middle. In DNA, the CDR3 is TGTGCCAGCAGCCCGGGGAGCCCCACAGATACGCAGTATTTT. Translated: CASSPGSPTDTQYF.

The genes are TRBV4-2 and TRBJ1-3; D unresolved. Germline loops: CDR1 LGHNA, CDR2 YNFKEQ. V lost 3 bases and J 0 bases, leaving 12 bases between the germline ends. The CDR3 extends over 16 amino acids. For the CDR3, the DNA is TGTGCCAGCAGCCAGGCCGGGATAAACTCTGGAAACACCATATATTTT. Translated: CASSQAGINSGNTIYF.

The V and J genes are TRBV2 and TRBJ2-7; 8 bases map to TRBD1. The germline gives CDR1 SNHLY, CDR2 FYNNEI. J was trimmed by 3 bases and V by 5 bases; bases with no gene match: 6. The CDR3 totals 14 residues. CDR3 in DNA: TGTGCCAGCAGTCGGGACAGGATTGACTACGAGCAGTACTTC. It encodes CASSRDRIDYEQYF. Full variable domain (missing parts from reference TRBV2 and TRBJ2-7): EPEVTQTPSHQVTQMGQEVILRCVPISNHLYFYWYRQILGQKVEFLVSFYNNEISEKSEIFDDQFSVERPDGSNFTLKIRSTKLEDSAMYFCASSRDRIDYEQYFGPGTRLTVT.

The chain's CDR3 is CASSTSDNEQYF. The CDR3 DNA follows: TGCGCCAGTTCAACTAGCGACAATGAGCAGTACTTC. This chain uses TRBV5-1 with TRBJ2-1; TRBD2 agrees at 7 bases. The DNA end is more similar to TRBJ2-7, so the J call may be wrong. This CDR3 has 12 amino acids. CDR1 SGHRS and CDR2 YFSETQ come from the germline V gene.

This clonotype was detected a few times. The chain has TRBV12-5 and TRBJ2-5; D is ambiguous. The J call is doubtful: the DNA matches TRBJ2-7 better. This CDR3 is 15 amino acids long. The germline gives CDR1 LGHNT, CDR2 FRNRAP. This chain's CDR3 is CASGLPPSSNYEQYF. The CDR3 DNA reads as TGTGCTAGTGGTTTGCCCCCGTCTAGTAATTACGAGCAGTACTTC.

This clonotype was seen more than once but under ten times. The chain couples TRBV6-6 to TRBJ1-1; the D gene is possibly TRBD1 (5 bases). V lost 6 bases and J lost 6, with 14 bases in between. From germline, CDR1 is MNHNY and CDR2 SVGAGI (reference sequence). This CDR3 contains 13 residues. CDR3 nucleotides: TGTGCCAGCAGCCCCGACAGATACGCTGAAGCTTTCTTT. It encodes CASSPDRYAEAFF.

Note on this clonotype: The junction departs from the called germline gene at one end, perhaps through a read error. The chain couples TRBV12-3 or TRBV12-4 to TRBJ2-3; 10 nucleotides agree with TRBD2. The CDR3 extends over 15 amino acids. The CDR3 DNA sequence: TGTGCCAGCAGTTTTTCTAGCGGGAGCGCAGATGCGCAGTATTTT. Amino acid sequence: CASSFSSGSADAQYF.

This chain connects TRBV6-5 to TRBJ2-1, with a possible D match to TRBD1 (6 bases). The germline CDR1 and CDR2 sequences are MNHEY and SVGAGI. Trimming removed 6 bases from V and 5 bases from J, with 17 bases in between. The length of the CDR3 is 15 residues. The CDR3: CASSRTGTQDNEQFF. DNA for the CDR3: TGTGCCAGCAGCCGGACCGGGACACAGGACAATGAGCAGTTCTTC.

The chain uses TRBV7-2 and TRBJ2-2; D is undetermined. The CDR3 is 16 residues long. Germline CDR1 is SGHTA and CDR2 is FQGNSA. The V gene lost 5 bases and the J gene lost 4 bases, with 17 bases spanning the gap. Here the CDR3 DNA reads TGTGCCAGCAGCGTCTATGCGAAGCGCCTCACCGGGGAGCTGTTTTTT. This encodes CASSVYAKRLTGELFF.

The rearrangement joins TRBV7-2 to TRBJ2-1; TRBD2 aligns across 16 bases. Trimming cost V 1 base and J 4 bases; bases outside gene matches: 4. Looked up from germline, CDR1 is SGHTA and CDR2 is FQGNSA. The CDR3 extends over 18 amino acids. The CDR3: CASSLVGLAGGAYNEQFF. The CDR3 nucleotides read TGTGCCAGCAGCTTAGTGGGACTAGCGGGAGGGGCATACAATGAGCAGTTCTTC.

This clonotype came up a few times. The CDR3 DNA reads TGTGCCAGCTCACCACCGGCTAGCGCAGATACGCAGTATTTT. It codes for CASSPPASADTQYF. The V gene is TRBV18, the J gene TRBJ2-3; D might be TRBD2 (6 bases). Germline CDR1 and CDR2: KGHSH and LQKENI. The CDR3 consists of 14 residues. Trimming took off 0 bases at V and 4 bases at J, with 8 bases between the two ends.

This clonotype was found many times. CDR3 bases: TGTGCCAGCAGCCAAATCAGGGGCGAGCAGTACTTC. It yields the protein CASSQIRGEQYF. The chain couples TRBV11-2 to TRBJ2-7; D might be TRBD1 (6 bases). The CDR3 sequence is 12 residues long. The germline gives CDR1 SGHAT, CDR2 FQNNGV. V lost 5 bases and J 6 bases, leaving 11 bases between the germline ends.